The clone carrying this T cell receptor beta chain came up once. What it binds is unknown. The sample originates from a study of cytomegalovirus exposure and HLA in healthy donors. Vbeta (60) and Jbeta (13) primers were used in the PCR. Libraries were prepared by immunoSEQ multiplex PCR; TCRdb keeps only in-frame clonotypes and omits some of them. The sample includes fewer than 140,000 clones, about 75% of them seen just once. At the time of sampling, donors were nominally healthy, though unrecorded immune exposures were likely. Study-wide results and caveats: A later analysis revealed that TCR association rates differed between HLA loci, peaking at DRB1 and bottoming out at HLA-C. The authors later linked a missense DCLRE1C variant to TCR beta V- and J-gene trimming. After further analysis at a later stage, 16,951 TCR beta sequences were associated with HLA alleles at 0.05 false discovery rate.

J was trimmed by 4 bases and V by 6 bases; bases with no gene match: 8. From germline, CDR1 is SGHKS and CDR2 YYEKEE (reference sequence). The CDR3 length is 15 residues. The V gene is TRBV5-5, the J gene TRBJ2-3; 10 bases are a match to TRBD1. Sequencing used PBMCs. This clonotype was sampled from a man in his forties in good health and CMV-seronegative. DNA of the CDR3: TGTGCCAGCAACACCGGGACAGGGGTTGCAGATACGCAGTATTTT. It codes for CASNTGTGVADTQYF.